This T cell receptor beta chain was sequenced for a study of metastatic and nonmetastatic thyroid tumors. In its sample, this clone was seen many times. The same CDR3 is also encoded by other DNA sequences in this sample. TCRdb re-processed the PCR reads through MiXCR. The profile shows about 49,000 clones, 20% to 25% of them singletons. The CDR3 is made up of 14 amino acids. Germline V gene lookup returns CDR1 SNHLY and CDR2 FYNNEI. Trimming left V 2 bases short and J 4 bases short, with 11 bases between. All patients reached thyroid surgery having received no treatment beforehand. The V gene is TRBV2, the J gene TRBJ1-2; no clear D. Sequenced: blood. The receptor was isolated from a female donor with papillary thyroid cancer or a benign thyroid nodule (not recorded which). Some clones in this sample may be carry-over from other donors' samples. CDR3 protein: CASSETAWGYGYTF. CDR3 bases: TGTGCCAGCAGTGAAACAGCTTGGGGCTATGGCTACACCTTC.